Listed here are 14 T cell receptor beta chains from one sample, sequenced in a study of tumor-infiltrating lymphocytes in primary liver carcinoma. Taking about 19-32 mg of unsorted bulk tissue, the authors co-extracted RNA and DNA. A primer in the constant region served to generate TCR beta cDNA from 450 to 650 ng of total RNA. Three nested multiplex PCR rounds of slightly modified ARM-PCR generated TCR beta libraries. Forward primers for TRBV1-TRBV30 and a C-beta reverse primer served the first two PCR rounds, at around 11 cycles each. TCRdb called the multiplex PCR reads again in MiXCR, with one record for every CDR3 protein. The data contain fewer than 80,000 distinct CDR3 sequences, 69% of them singletons. The sample taken for sequencing was tumor-adjacent normal liver tissue. Receptors were obtained from a man aged 35 to 55 with primary liver carcinoma and hepatitis B virus infection.

Remarks on this clonotype: One end of the junction is discordant with germline, which a read error may explain. This chain uses TRBV6-1 with TRBJ2-6; D gene ambiguous. This CDR3 has 15 residues. Germline V CDR1 and CDR2: MNHNS, SASEGT. The CDR3 bases are TGTGCCAGCAGTGAAGAGAACTCTGGGACCAACGTCCTGACTTTC. Translated: CASSEENSGTNVLTF.

The chain combines TRBV11-3 with TRBJ2-1; 7 bases agree with TRBD1. Unmatched junction bases numbered 14, after V lost 7 bases and J lost 8 bases. CDR3 length equals 15 residues. Germline lookup yields CDR1 SGHNT and CDR2 YENEEA. The CDR3 sequence: CASNPSEQGVYEQFF. CDR3 nucleotide sequence: TGTGCCAGCAACCCCAGTGAGCAGGGGGTGTATGAGCAGTTCTTC.

This clonotype was counted between two and nine times. This may arise from a read error, as a much more abundant clone is one base away. The chain employs TRBV7-8 and TRBJ1-2, with TRBD1 identical over 8 bases. The J segment lost 10 bases and the V segment lost 4 bases, leaving 14 bases of the junction unmatched. This CDR3 spans 15 amino acids. Per germline, CDR1 SGHVS and CDR2 FQNEAQ. The chain's CDR3 is CASSSRTGLGNDYTF. As DNA, the CDR3 is TGTGCCAGCAGCTCCAGGACAGGGCTTGGAAATGACTACACCTTC.

This rearrangement joins TRBV11-2 to TRBJ2-2; D possibly matches TRBD1 or TRBD2 (5 bases each). The V end was cut by 2 bases, the J end by 16 bases, with 23 bases between. This CDR3 is 15 amino acids long. The germline V gene encodes CDR1 SGHAT and CDR2 FQNNGV. The CDR3 bases are TGTGCCAGCAGCTTACTTGGAGCGGACACCGGGGAACCGTTTTTT. It is translated as CASSLLGADTGEPFF.

The J gene is TRBJ1-2, the V gene TRBV12-3 or TRBV12-4; no definite D call. The length of the CDR3 is 14 residues. Trimming pared 3 bases from V and 0 bases from J, leaving 8 bases between. The CDR3 loop is CASSLDLTNYGYTF. CDR3 sequence (DNA): TGTGCCAGCAGTTTGGACTTAACTAACTATGGCTACACCTTC.

This clonotype was counted once. A much larger clone differs by one base, so this may be a read error. J is TRBJ2-3 and V is TRBV5-4; maybe TRBD2 (6 bases). CDR1 and CDR2 from the germline V gene are SGHNT and YYREEE (reference sequence). The V gene lost 0 bases and the J gene lost 2 bases, with 13 bases spanning the gap. This CDR3 has 16 residues. The CDR3 loop is CASSLEGGGVTDTQYF. In DNA, the CDR3 is TGTGCCAGCAGCTTGGAAGGTGGCGGGGTCACAGATACGCAGTATTTT.

A note on this clonotype: A junction end diverges from the germline sequence, so it may reflect a read error. The gene calls are TRBV6-5 and TRBJ2-1; 7 bases line up with TRBD1. The germline V gene has CDR1 MNHEY and CDR2 SVGAGI. The CDR3 extends over 15 amino acids. CDR3 DNA sequence: TGCGCCAGCAGTCTCCTGACAGGGTCCTACAATGAACAGTTCTTC. Amino acid sequence: CASSLLTGSYNEQFF.

The table lists this clonotype with many counts. DNA for the CDR3: TGTGCCAGCCGGCCACAGGGGGTAGAAAAACTGTTTTTT. It specifies CASRPQGVEKLFF. V usage is TRBV11-2 and J usage is TRBJ1-4; 8 bases are a match to TRBD1. CDR1 and CDR2 from the germline V gene are SGHAT and FQNNGV. This CDR3 region has 13 residues. V lost 8 bases and J lost 8; bases outside the gene matches: 7.

Comments on this clonotype: Its ends do not fully match the called genes, so a read error is possible. The CDR3 region has the DNA TGTGTCAGCAGTTCTGGGACAGAGTTTCCCAATGAGCAGTTCTTC. Translated, it gives CVSSSGTEFPNEQFF. The chain combines TRBV6-6 with TRBJ2-1, with 7 bases fitting TRBD1. The CDR3 contains 15 residues. The germline gives CDR1 MNHNY, CDR2 SVGAGI (reference sequence).

Concerning this clonotype: The germline gene is not matched at one end of the junction; a read error may be the cause. The CDR3 nucleotides read TGCGCCACCAGCCACCCAGGGACTGGACAGCGATTCTTC. It translates to CATSHPGTGQRFF. The rearrangement links TRBV4-1 to TRBJ2-1; TRBD1 or TRBD2 may be the D gene (6 bases each). The CDR3 has 13 amino acids. Germline V gene data show CDR1 as MGHRA and CDR2 as YSYEKL.

The rearrangement links TRBV11-2 to TRBJ2-6; D perhaps matches TRBD2 (5 bases). The CDR3 spans 20 residues. Trimming stripped 1 base from V and 0 bases from J, with 19 bases between. Germline CDR1 is SGHAT and CDR2 is FQNNGV. The chain's CDR3 is CASSLVARTTGNSGANVLTF. CDR3 nucleotide sequence: TGTGCCAGCAGCTTAGTGGCCCGCACAACGGGGAACTCTGGGGCCAACGTCCTGACTTTC.

On this clonotype: The junction shows a germline mismatch at one end, possibly a read error. DNA of the CDR3: TGTGCCAGCAGCCAGGCGGCTATCGGGGTTTCCTACGAGCGGTACTTC. It translates to CASSQAAIGVSYERYF. This chain links TRBV4-2 with TRBJ2-7, with D perhaps matching TRBD2 (5 bases). CDR1 is LGHNA and CDR2 is YNFKEQ in the germline V gene. This CDR3 has 16 amino acids.

Of note for this clonotype: An end of the junction does not agree with germline; a read error may underlie this. The chain links TRBV7-9 to TRBJ2-1, with TRBD1 as a possible D gene (5 bases). This CDR3 is 15 amino acids long. Germline-derived CDR1 and CDR2 are SEHNR and FQNEAQ (reference sequence). CDR3 sequence (DNA): TGTGCCAGCAGTGACAGTTTATGCGAAAACAATAAGCAGTTCTTC. Translation: CASSDSLCENNKQFF.

This clonotype has only one observation. At one of its ends the junction is not consistent with the germline gene, which may arise from a read error. The chain uses TRBV6-5 and TRBJ2-2; 13 bases fit TRBD2. The CDR3 is 15 amino acids. The germline gives CDR1 MNHEY, CDR2 SVGAGI. CDR3 in DNA: TGTGCCAACAGTTCCGCGGGACTAGCGGGAGGGGAGCTGTTTTTT. Protein: CANSSAGLAGGELFF.